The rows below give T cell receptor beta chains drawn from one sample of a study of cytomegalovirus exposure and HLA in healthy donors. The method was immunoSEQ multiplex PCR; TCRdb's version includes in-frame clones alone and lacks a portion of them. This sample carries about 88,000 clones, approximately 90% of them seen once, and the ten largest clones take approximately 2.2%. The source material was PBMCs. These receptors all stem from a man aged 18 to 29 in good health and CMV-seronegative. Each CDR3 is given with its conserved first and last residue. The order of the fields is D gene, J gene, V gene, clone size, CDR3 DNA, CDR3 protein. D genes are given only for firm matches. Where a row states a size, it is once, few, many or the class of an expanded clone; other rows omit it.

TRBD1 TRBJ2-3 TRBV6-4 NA TGTGCCAGCAGTGATCGGGACAGGGGGTGCACAGATACGCAGTATTTT CASSDRDRGCTDTQYF
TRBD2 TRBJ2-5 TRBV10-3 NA TGTGCCATCAGTGAGCCCCCGGGACTAGCGGGAGAGACCCAGTACTTC CAISEPPGLAGETQYF
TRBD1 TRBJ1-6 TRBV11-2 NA TGTGCCAGCAGCTCACCGGGACAGGGGAATTCACCCCTCCACTTT CASSSPGQGNSPLHF
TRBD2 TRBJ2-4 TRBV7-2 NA TGTGCCAGCAGCTTAGAAGGACTAGCGGGAGGCCGAGCCAAAAACATTCAGTACTTC CASSLEGLAGGRAKNIQYF
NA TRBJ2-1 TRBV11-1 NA TGTGCCAGCAGCCATGGTACTCTTAGGCAGTTCTTC CASSHGTLRQFF
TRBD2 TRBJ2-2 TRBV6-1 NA TGTGCCAGCAGTGAAGAGGTGCTAGCGGGAGTAGCCGGGGAGCTGTTTTTT CASSEEVLAGVAGELFF
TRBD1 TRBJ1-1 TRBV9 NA TGTGCCAGCAGCGACGGACAGGGGGCCAAAGAAAGTAGGAACACTGAAGCTTTCTTT CASSDGQGAKESRNTEAFF
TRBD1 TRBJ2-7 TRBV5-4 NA TGTGCCAGCAGCTCTGGGCCCCGGACAGGGACCTACGAGCAGTACTTC CASSSGPRTGTYEQYF
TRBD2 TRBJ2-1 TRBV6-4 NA TGTGCCAGCAGTGACGAGACTAGCGGGTCCAATGAGCAGTTCTTC CASSDETSGSNEQFF
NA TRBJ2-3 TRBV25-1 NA TGTGCCAGCAGTGAACCCTCCGCAGCGGGTACGCAGTATTTT CASSEPSAAGTQYF
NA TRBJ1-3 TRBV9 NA TGTGCCAGCAGCGTTCAGGGGAATACAAACACCATATATTTT CASSVQGNTNTIYF
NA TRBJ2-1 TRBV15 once TGTGCCACCAGCAGAGTTGCGGGAAGTGAGTACAATGAGCAGTTCTTC CATSRVAGSEYNEQFF
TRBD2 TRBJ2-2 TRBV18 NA TGTGCCAGCTCACCGCAGCGGGAGAGCTCCGGGGAGCTGTTTTTT CASSPQRESSGELFF
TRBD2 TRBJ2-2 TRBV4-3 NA TGCGCCAGCAGCCAAGTAGGGGCGGGAGCCAACACCGGGGAGCTGTTTTTT CASSQVGAGANTGELFF
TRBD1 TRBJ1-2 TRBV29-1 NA TGCAGCGTTGAGCCACAGGGGACCTATGGCTACACCTTC CSVEPQGTYGYTF
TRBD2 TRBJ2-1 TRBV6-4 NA TGTGCCAGCGGTCGTCTAGCGGCCGGGAGCTACAATGAGCAGTTCTTC CASGRLAAGSYNEQFF
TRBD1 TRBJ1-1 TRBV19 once TGTGCCAGTAGCACCGACAGGGGGAACACTGAAGCTTTCTTT CASSTDRGNTEAFF
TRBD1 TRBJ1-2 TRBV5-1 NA TGCGCCAGCAGTGGGGACAGGGGAGTTGGCTACACCTTC CASSGDRGVGYTF
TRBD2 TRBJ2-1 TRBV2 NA TGTGCCACTGCGCGAGGGGGTAGCGGGAGGTCCAATGAGCAGTTCTTC CATARGGSGRSNEQFF
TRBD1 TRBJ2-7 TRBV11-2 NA TGTGCCAGCAGCTTTATAGGGGTGACAGGGGCCTACGAGCAGTACTTC CASSFIGVTGAYEQYF
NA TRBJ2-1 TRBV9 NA TGTGCCAGCAGCGGAAACCTAGGGAGCTCCTACAATGAGCAGTTCTTC CASSGNLGSSYNEQFF
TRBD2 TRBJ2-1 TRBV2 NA TGTGCCAGCAGTGACGGGAGGACCGGCAATGAGCAGTTCTTC CASSDGRTGNEQFF
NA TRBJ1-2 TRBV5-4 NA TGTGCCAGCAGCAACAAGATGTATACAGGGCAAGGCTACACCTTC CASSNKMYTGQGYTF
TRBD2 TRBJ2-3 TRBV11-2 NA TGTGCCAGCAGCTTAGGATCTAGCGGGAGGGGATTCACAGATACGCAGTATTTT CASSLGSSGRGFTDTQYF
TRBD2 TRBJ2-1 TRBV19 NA TGTGCCAGCCGCTCTGGGAGTGCTAGCGGGAGGGCATTCGAGCAGTTCTTC CASRSGSASGRAFEQFF
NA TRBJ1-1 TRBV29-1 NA TGCAGCGTTGAAACAAGGAACACTGAAGCTTTCTTT CSVETRNTEAFF
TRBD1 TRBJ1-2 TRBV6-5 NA TGTGCCAGCAGTTACTCCGACAGGGTATATGGCTACACCTTC CASSYSDRVYGYTF
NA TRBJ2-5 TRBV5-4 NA TGTGCCAGCAGCTTGGGTAAACTCCAAGAGACCCAGTACTTC CASSLGKLQETQYF
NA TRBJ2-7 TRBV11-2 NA TGTGCCAGCAGCCCGCGGGGGCCCTCCAGCTCCTACGAGCAGTACTTC CASSPRGPSSSYEQYF
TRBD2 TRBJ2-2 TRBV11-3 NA TGTGCCAGCAGCCCACTAGCGGGACGGTCCGGGGAGCTGTTTTTT CASSPLAGRSGELFF
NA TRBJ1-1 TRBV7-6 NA TGTGCCAGCAGCCCTTGGACACCCGAGAACACTGAAGCTTTCTTT CASSPWTPENTEAFF
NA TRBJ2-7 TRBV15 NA TGTGCCACCAGCAGACTAGCAGCCTACGAGCAGTACTTC CATSRLAAYEQYF
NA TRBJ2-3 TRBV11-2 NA TGTGCCAGCAGCTTGGCGTGGGGCGAGAAGACGCAGTATTTT CASSLAWGEKTQYF
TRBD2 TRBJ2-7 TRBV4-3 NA TGCGCCAGCAGCCCAGAACCCGGACCGGGGGCTAGCGGGAACGAGCAGTACTTC CASSPEPGPGASGNEQYF
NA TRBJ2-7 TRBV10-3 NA TGTGCCATCAGTCGGACAGACTACGAGCAGTACTTC CAISRTDYEQYF
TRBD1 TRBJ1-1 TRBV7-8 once TGTGCCAGCAGCTTAGGCGGGCAGGGGGCCATTCTTCACACTGAAGCTTTCTTT CASSLGGQGAILHTEAFF
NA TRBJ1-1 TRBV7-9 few TGTGCCAGCAGCTCGGACACTTACACTGAAGCTTTCTTT CASSSDTYTEAFF
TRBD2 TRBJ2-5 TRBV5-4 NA TGTGCCAGCAGCTTGGGGACCGGGGGACTAGCGGGAGGAGAGACCCAGTACTTC CASSLGTGGLAGGETQYF
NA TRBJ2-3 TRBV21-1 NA TGTGCCAGCGGGGACAGACGCCCTAGCACAGATACGCAGTATTTT CASGDRRPSTDTQYF
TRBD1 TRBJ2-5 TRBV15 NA TGTGCCACCAGCAGACCCGGGACAGAGGAGACCCAGTACTTC CATSRPGTEETQYF
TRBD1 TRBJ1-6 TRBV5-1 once TGCGCCAGCAGCCCCACTCCCGGGACAGGGAGTAATTCACCCCTCCACTTT CASSPTPGTGSNSPLHF
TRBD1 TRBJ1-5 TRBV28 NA TGTGCCAGCAGGCTACAGGGGAATCAGCCCCAGCATTTT CASRLQGNQPQHF
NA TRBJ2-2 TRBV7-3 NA TGTGCCAGCAGCTTAAACCCACGGTTACGAACCGGGGAGCTGTTTTTT CASSLNPRLRTGELFF
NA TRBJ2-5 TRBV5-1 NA TGCGCCAGCAGCCCGGGACTGTTTGACCAAGAGACCCAGTACTTC CASSPGLFDQETQYF
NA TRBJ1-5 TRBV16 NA TGTGCCAGCAGTCCCCCGTTTAGGCCCCAGCATTTT CASSPPFRPQHF